A single sample gave rise to the 13 T cell receptor beta chains below, sequenced in a study of siplizumab effects on memory and regulatory T cells. Clones were read by immunoSEQ multiplex PCR, and TCRdb kept only the in-frame ones, dropping some. The sample holds about 56,000 clones, around 97% seen once. Sequences were obtained from naive CD8+ T cells sorted from blood. These receptors all stem from a human donor in good health.

This chain links TRBV7-9 with TRBJ2-1; 9 bases agree with TRBD2. The CDR3 is 16 amino acids. Germline assignment: CDR1 SEHNR and CDR2 FQNEAQ (reference sequence). Unmatched junction bases numbered 9, after V lost 5 bases and J lost 4 bases. This chain's CDR3 is CASSAVGTSLYNEQFF. The CDR3 coding sequence is TGTGCCAGCAGCGCCGTTGGGACTAGCTTATACAATGAGCAGTTCTTC.

This chain uses TRBV12-5 with TRBJ2-7, with TRBD1 matching 8 bases. Germline CDR1 and CDR2: LGHNT and FRNRAP. V shed 2 bases and J 6 bases; nucleotides not matched to a gene: 6. This CDR3 comprises 14 residues. The CDR3 DNA sequence: TGTGCTAGTGGTTTGACCGGGACAGGTAGCGAGCAGTACTTC. It translates to CASGLTGTGSEQYF.

V and J are TRBV4-2 and TRBJ1-6; D gene ambiguous. Germline lookup yields CDR1 LGHNA and CDR2 YNFKEQ. Trimming stripped 1 base from V and 5 bases from J, with 12 bases between. This CDR3 is 16 amino acids long. The CDR3 DNA sequence: TGTGCCAGCAGCCAAGGGGTTGCGGGGAATAATTCACCCCTCCACTTT. Protein: CASSQGVAGNNSPLHF.

This chain uses TRBV4-1 with TRBJ2-3, with D possibly matching TRBD2 (5 bases). V was shortened by 0 bases and J by 8 bases, with 9 bases between the two germline ends. CDR3 length equals 13 residues. The germline V gene encodes CDR1 MGHRA and CDR2 YSYEKL. This CDR3 reads CASSQDEEVTQYF. CDR3 nucleotides: TGCGCCAGCAGCCAAGATGAGGAGGTTACGCAGTATTTT.

The V and J genes are TRBV7-3 and TRBJ2-5; D is perhaps TRBD1 (6 bases). Germline CDR1 SGHTA, CDR2 FQGTGA. Trimming removed 1 base from V and 3 bases from J, with 27 bases in between. This CDR3 region has 20 residues. The CDR3 sequence: CASSLRVGTTRGRPEETQYF. The CDR3 bases are TGTGCCAGCAGCTTAAGGGTGGGGACAACACGTGGTCGTCCCGAAGAGACCCAGTACTTC.

The chain is built from TRBV30 and TRBJ1-5, with 10 positions matching TRBD1. The V segment lost 3 bases and the J segment 7 bases; nucleotides outside the gene matches: 6. CDR3 length equals 14 residues. Germline assignment: CDR1 GTSNPN and CDR2 SVGIG (reference sequence). CDR3 bases: TGTGCCTGGAGCGGACAGGGGGTTTGGCAGCCCCAGCATTTT. Amino acid sequence: CAWSGQGVWQPQHF.

This chain uses TRBV5-5 with TRBJ2-1; TRBD2 matches at 11 bases. Germline assignment: CDR1 SGHKS and CDR2 YYEKEE (reference sequence). Germline trimming cut 5 bases from V and 6 bases from J; bases unmatched to any gene: 13. The CDR3 totals 17 residues. The DNA for the CDR3 is TGTGCCAGCAGTCCGGGGGAACTAGCGGGAGTTTCCAATGAGCAGTTCTTC. Its translation: CASSPGELAGVSNEQFF.

This chain joins TRBV7-9 and TRBJ2-4, with 7 bases that match TRBD2. This CDR3 is 15 amino acids long. V lost 5 bases to trimming and J lost 5 bases; unmatched junction nucleotides: 9. Germline V CDR1 and CDR2: SEHNR, FQNEAQ (reference sequence). The CDR3 region has the DNA TGTGCCAGCAGCCCCCCGGGGGGAGGGGAAAACATTCAGTACTTC. Amino acid sequence: CASSPPGGGENIQYF. Complete variable domain (other parts from reference TRBV7-9 and TRBJ2-4): DTGVSQNPRHKITKRGQNVTFRCDPISEHNRLYWYRQTLGQGPEFLTYFQNEAQLEKSRLLSDRFSAERPKGSFSTLEIQRTEQGDSAMYLCASSPPGGGENIQYFGAGTRLSVL.

The chain recombines TRBV9 with TRBJ2-3; 12 nucleotides agree with TRBD2. Unmatched junction bases numbered 5, after V lost 3 bases and J lost 6 bases. The CDR3 runs to 15 residues. CDR1 and CDR2 from the germline V gene are SGDLS and YYNGEE. CDR3: CASSEGLAGGDTQYF. The DNA for the CDR3 is TGTGCCAGCAGCGAGGGACTAGCGGGCGGCGATACGCAGTATTTT. The full variable domain, completed using reference TRBV9 and TRBJ2-3, is DSGVTQTPKHLITATGQRVTLRCSPRSGDLSVYWYQQSLDQGLQFLIQYYNGEERAKGNILERFSAQQFPDLHSELNLSSLELGDSALYFCASSEGLAGGDTQYFGPGTRLTVL.

This rearrangement joins TRBV12-5 to TRBJ1-5; D unclear. Trimming left V 0 bases short and J 9 bases short, with 12 bases between. CDR1 and CDR2 from the germline V gene are LGHNT and FRNRAP. This CDR3 is 14 amino acids long. CDR3 coding DNA: TGTGCTAGTGGTTTGGTCGGCAGCGCGCGGCCCCAGCATTTT. It yields the protein CASGLVGSARPQHF.

The J gene is TRBJ1-1, the V gene TRBV5-1; 7 bases agree with TRBD1. Germline CDR1 and CDR2: SGHRS and YFSETQ. There are 15 residues in the CDR3. The V segment lost 4 bases and the J segment 1 base; nucleotides outside the gene matches: 7. For the CDR3, the DNA is TGCGCCAGCAGCCTCACTCGACAGGGGAACACTGAAGCTTTCTTT. Translating it yields CASSLTRQGNTEAFF.

The rearrangement links TRBV7-9 to TRBJ2-2; D is unclear. The germline CDR1 and CDR2 sequences are SEHNR and FQNEAQ (reference sequence). V was cut by 5 bases and J by 1 base, with 2 bases left in between. CDR3 length equals 12 residues. The CDR3 is CASSGNTGELFF. The CDR3 DNA sequence: TGTGCCAGCAGCGGGAACACCGGGGAGCTGTTTTTT. Full variable domain (remainder filled in from reference TRBV7-9 and TRBJ2-2): DTGVSQNPRHKITKRGQNVTFRCDPISEHNRLYWYRQTLGQGPEFLTYFQNEAQLEKSRLLSDRFSAERPKGSFSTLEIQRTEQGDSAMYLCASSGNTGELFFGEGSRLTVL.

The gene calls are TRBV9 and TRBJ2-1; 7 nucleotides align to TRBD1. V was clipped by 1 base and J by 9 bases; unmatched bases: 10. Germline assignment: CDR1 SGDLS and CDR2 YYNGEE. There are 15 residues in the CDR3. The DNA for the CDR3 is TGTGCCAGCAGCGTATTACAGGGGATAGGGACTGAGCAGTTCTTC. Translation: CASSVLQGIGTEQFF. Complete variable domain (other parts from reference TRBV9 and TRBJ2-1): DSGVTQTPKHLITATGQRVTLRCSPRSGDLSVYWYQQSLDQGLQFLIQYYNGEERAKGNILERFSAQQFPDLHSELNLSSLELGDSALYFCASSVLQGIGTEQFFGPGTRLTVL.